This section outlines one T cell receptor beta chain sequence together with its context. The clone's antigen remains unknown. No base-level quality is on record; no much larger clone is a single base apart. These data are taken from a study of blood T cell repertoires in COVID-19 (dated by TCRdb to about 2020). Notes on the research overall: Samples covering the acute and convalescent phases of COVID-19 were provided by collaborators in the United States, Italy and Spain. The dataset comprised deeply sampled blood TCRbeta repertoires from subjects exposed to, actively infected with, or recovered from COVID-19. Sample metadata almost always included a de-identified subject ID, COVID-19 status, age in years and sex. The material from the prospective study consisted of cDNA or gDNA derived from T cells, B-cell-depleted T cells, or PBMCs. The repertoires were made available in a free public database intended to serve as a resource for research on the immune response to SARS-CoV-2. Where available, HLA class I and class II types were obtained from metadata supplied by the sample provider rather than from assay-based typing. The samples were drawn from two sources: the first 160 participants of the ongoing ImmuneRACE study, and 1,000 to 1,500 subjects contributed by 6 global collaborators. Summary of the overall study and its limitations: Clinical and demographic metadata were provided uncurated, with the amount varying by source and participant.

The immunoSEQ Assay, a bias-controlled multiplex PCR, was used to amplify TCRbeta CDR3 regions from genomic DNA. In the source study's methods: Within the assay, amplification of reference gene primers was used to estimate how many nucleated cells each sample contained. To quantify the absolute abundance of each unique TCRbeta CDR3 rearrangement, sequence reads were collapsed and filtered. For each sample, productive Simpson clonality was calculated as the square root of Simpson's diversity index across productive rearrangements. As stored in TCRdb, this immuneACCESS dataset retains in-frame rearrangements with V and J assigned. A fraction of the clones does not appear; measured against another copy, unresolved V genes explain less than half of the discrepancy, and the remainder lacks a known reason. That table gives V, J and clone size, and the DNA gave D and trimming. The sample table holds under 250,000 clones, of which roughly 89% were seen once. Approximately 2.8% of the sample rests with the top ten.

Germline trimming: 5 bases from V, 0 bases from J; junction bases outside gene matches: 16. The cysteine opens and the phenylalanine closes a CDR3 of 19 amino acids. Just the 57-base CDR3 DNA is kept, in frame starting at base 1. In the germline V gene, CDR1 corresponds to SGHNT and CDR2 to YENEEA. Participants in the prospective study were aged roughly 18 to 90 years, lived in about two dozen United States geographic areas, and enrolled through a virtual design. In the prospective study, cohorts were assigned on the basis of participant-reported clinical history obtained from a screening survey and a study questionnaire. Mobile phlebotomists in the prospective study collected whole blood, serum and a nasopharyngeal or oropharyngeal swab from every participant. Over a roughly 2-month period, participants in the prospective study had the option of providing additional blood draws and questionnaires. Blood samples from the prospective study were shipped frozen or at room temperature prior to DNA extraction.

The sequence derives from a woman aged 25-40 years with acute COVID-19. The sequence is built from TRBV11-3 and TRBJ1-5, with 7 bases aligning to TRBD1. The sample taken for sequencing was PBMCs or T cells enriched from blood (not recorded which). The CDR3 protein is CASSPPTTGITGSNQPQHF. The DNA sequence is as follows: TGTGCCAGCAGCCCCCCGACGACAGGGATAACAGGTAGCAATCAGCCCCAGCATTTT.